Shown below are 8 T cell receptor beta chains from a single sample sequenced in a study of T cells in Graves' hyperthyroidism and ophthalmopathy (dated by TCRdb to between 2018 and 2020). Libraries were built with multiplex PCR. This sample was sequenced with an Illumina HiSeq 2000. The TCR beta CDR3 regions were amplified from RNA transcripts. The first round of RT-PCR for the TCR CDR3 was performed with the HTBI primer set and the Qiagen OneStep RT-PCR kit. TCRdb took the public reads, trimmed them with fastp at Q25, ran MiXCR for clone calling and kept in-frame beta chains. Each record represents a unique CDR3 protein, reported with the most common genes and DNA among its rows. This sample holds about 640,000 distinct CDR3 sequences; 20% were observed only once. 30% to 40% of the sample is taken by the ten largest. Source material: blood. The receptors come from a man aged 25-45 years with Graves' ophthalmopathy.

CDR3 residues: CATSDSHSTNSPLHF. Here the CDR3 DNA reads TGTGCCACCAGTGATTCGCACAGCACTAATTCACCCCTCCACTTT. The rearrangement links TRBV24-1 to TRBJ1-6; D ambiguous. Deletions cut 2 bases from V and 6 bases from J, with 10 bases between. The V gene's germline CDR1 is KGHDR and CDR2 SFDVKD. There are 15 residues in the CDR3.

This clonotype was detected only a few times. This chain uses TRBV11-2 with TRBJ1-2; no firm D call. Germline V gene sequence: CDR1 SGHAT, CDR2 FQNNGV. The CDR3 spans 18 residues. V gave up 2 bases and J gave up 0 bases, with 19 bases separating them. In DNA, the CDR3 is TGTGCCAGCAGCTTAAGGTCCCCAATATTGGGCGCTAACTATGGCTACACCTTC. Its protein is CASSLRSPILGANYGYTF.

The gene calls are TRBV19 and TRBJ1-1; D may be TRBD1 (6 bases). Germline loops: CDR1 LNHDA, CDR2 SQIVND (reference sequence). Trimming stripped 5 bases from V and 4 bases from J, with 14 bases between. This CDR3 comprises 14 residues. The CDR3 sequence: CASSVALGGTEAFF. CDR3 DNA: TGTGCCAGTAGTGTCGCATTAGGGGGCACTGAAGCTTTCTTT.

This clonotype came up a few times. The V gene is TRBV7-2, the J gene TRBJ2-1; 8 nucleotides line up with TRBD2. There are 17 residues in the CDR3. Trimming at V came to 2 bases and at J to 3 bases, leaving 9 bases not matched to a gene. Germline V gives CDR1 SGHTA, CDR2 FQGNSA. The CDR3 loop is CASSLTGRTSGYNEQFF. Here the CDR3 DNA reads TGTGCCAGCAGCTTAACGGGAAGAACTAGCGGCTACAATGAGCAGTTCTTC.

This clonotype was counted at least ten times. The rearrangement uses TRBV2 and TRBJ2-1; D unresolved. The V gene's germline CDR1 is SNHLY and CDR2 FYNNEI. The CDR3 is made up of 16 amino acids. The germline V and J ends were trimmed by 0 bases and 0 bases, with 9 bases remaining between them. CDR3 residues: CASSEAYPSSYNEQFF. The CDR3 DNA reads TGTGCCAGCAGTGAAGCATACCCCAGCTCCTACAATGAGCAGTTCTTC.

The sample holds a few counts of this clonotype. The CDR3 DNA reads TGTGCCAGCAGTTACAATAGGGGAGAGACCCAGTACTTC. Its protein product is CASSYNRGETQYF. The chain is built from TRBV6-5 and TRBJ2-5; possible D gene TRBD1, 5 bases. Germline CDR1 reads MNHEY; CDR2 reads SVGAGI. Trimming removed 2 bases from V and 4 bases from J, with 8 bases in between. This CDR3 has 13 amino acids.

The chain links TRBV6-5 to TRBJ1-1; a weak D match, TRBD1 (6 bases). This CDR3 comprises 16 residues. Germline values: CDR1 MNHEY, CDR2 SVGAGI. V was trimmed by 2 bases and J by 0 bases, leaving 13 bases between them. CDR3 protein: CASSYEQGNMNTEAFF. DNA for the CDR3: TGTGCCAGCAGTTACGAACAGGGAAACATGAACACTGAAGCTTTCTTT.

This clonotype was detected ten times or more. Here the CDR3 DNA reads TGCAGTGCTTCCCATTTGGGGGGCCAGAGCCAACTGAGCGGGAAAGCTTTCTTT. Its protein product is CSASHLGGQSQLSGKAFF. The V call is TRBV20-1, the J call TRBJ1-1, with D possibly being TRBD1 (6 bases). Trimming stripped 5 bases from V and 9 bases from J, with 34 bases between. The CDR3 has 18 amino acids. Germline CDR1 reads DFQATT; CDR2 reads SNEGSKA (reference sequence).